This T cell receptor (beta chain) emerged from a study of molecular identifiers for immune sequencing clone quantification. Regarding this clonotype: Its antigen is unknown.

Whole-study results and caveats: Detection of one spiked Jurkat cell's TCR RNA reportedly worked in one million naive cells. Barcode sharing among identical TCR molecules could make large clones appear smaller.

Each CDR3 protein gets one entry after TCRdb re-called the PCR reads with MiXCR. The sample lists roughly 50,000 distinct CDR3 sequences, approximately 40% occurring once. The V segment lost 6 bases and the J segment 10 bases; nucleotides outside the gene matches: 14. This CDR3 is built from 14 residues. The V gene's germline CDR1 is DFQATT and CDR2 SNEGSKA (reference sequence). Sorting captured naive CD8 T cells as CD8+CD4-CCR7+CD45RA+. The V call is TRBV20-1, the J call TRBJ2-3; TRBD2 aligns across 9 bases. The origin of this receptor is a human donor in good health. Some libraries in this study had Jurkat cell RNA spiked in. Source material: naive CD8+ T cells from blood, with Jurkat cell RNA spiked in. The subset here: FACS-sorted CD8+CD4-CCR7+CD45RA+ naive T cells. In DNA, the CDR3 is TGCAGTGCACTCCCCGGGACTAGCAAGGTTCCGCAGTATTTT. It translates to CSALPGTSKVPQYF.